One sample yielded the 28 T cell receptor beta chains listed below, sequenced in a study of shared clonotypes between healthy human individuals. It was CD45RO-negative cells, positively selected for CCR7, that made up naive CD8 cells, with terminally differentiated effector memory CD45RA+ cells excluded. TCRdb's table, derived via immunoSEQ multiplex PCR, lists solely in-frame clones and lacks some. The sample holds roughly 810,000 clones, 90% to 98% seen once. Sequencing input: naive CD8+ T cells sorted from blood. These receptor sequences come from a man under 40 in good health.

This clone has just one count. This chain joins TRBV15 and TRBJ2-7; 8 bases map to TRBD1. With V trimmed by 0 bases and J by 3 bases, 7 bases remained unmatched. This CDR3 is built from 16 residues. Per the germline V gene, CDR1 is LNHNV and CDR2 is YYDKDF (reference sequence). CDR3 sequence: CATSRDPGDRYYEQYF. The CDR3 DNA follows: TGTGCCACCAGCAGAGATCCCGGGGACAGGTACTACGAGCAGTACTTC.

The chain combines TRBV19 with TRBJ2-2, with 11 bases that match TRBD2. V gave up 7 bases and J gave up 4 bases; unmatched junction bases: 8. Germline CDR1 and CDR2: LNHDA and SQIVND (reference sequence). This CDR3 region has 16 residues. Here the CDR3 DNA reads TGTGCCAGTACCGTAGCGGGAGGGCCGGGCACCGGGGAGCTGTTTTTT. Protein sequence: CASTVAGGPGTGELFF.

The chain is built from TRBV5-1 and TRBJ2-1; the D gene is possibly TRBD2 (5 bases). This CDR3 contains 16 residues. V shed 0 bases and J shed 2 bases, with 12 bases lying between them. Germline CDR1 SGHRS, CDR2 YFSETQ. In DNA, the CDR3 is TGCGCCAGCAGCTTGGAAGTGACTACCACCTACAATGAGCAGTTCTTC. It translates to CASSLEVTTTYNEQFF. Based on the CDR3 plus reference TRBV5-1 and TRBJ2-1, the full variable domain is KAGVTQTPRYLIKTRGQQVTLSCSPISGHRSVSWYQQTPGQGLQFLFEYFSETQRNKGNFPGRFSGRQFSNSRSEMNVSTLELGDSALYLCASSLEVTTTYNEQFFGPGTRLTVL.

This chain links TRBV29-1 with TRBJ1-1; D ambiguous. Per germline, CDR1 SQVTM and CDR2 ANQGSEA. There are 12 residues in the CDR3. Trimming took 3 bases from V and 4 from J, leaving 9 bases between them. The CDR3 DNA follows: TGCAGCGTTGATGTCTGGGGCACTGAAGCTTTCTTT. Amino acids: CSVDVWGTEAFF.

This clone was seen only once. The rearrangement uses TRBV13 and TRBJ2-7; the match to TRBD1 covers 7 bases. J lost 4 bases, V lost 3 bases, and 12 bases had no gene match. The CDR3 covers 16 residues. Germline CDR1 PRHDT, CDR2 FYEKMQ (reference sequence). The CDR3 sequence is CASSFRGRTLGYEQYF. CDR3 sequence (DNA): TGTGCCAGCAGCTTTAGGGGGCGAACCCTCGGTTACGAGCAGTACTTC.

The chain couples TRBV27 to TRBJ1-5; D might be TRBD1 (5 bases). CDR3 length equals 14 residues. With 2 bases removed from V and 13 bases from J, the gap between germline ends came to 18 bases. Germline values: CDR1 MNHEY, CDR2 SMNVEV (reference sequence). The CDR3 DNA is TGTGCCAGCAGTTTAGGGACTAGCGGAAGGGAGCAGCATTTT. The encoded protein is CASSLGTSGREQHF.

CDR3: CARQGVNTEAFF. The CDR3 DNA reads TGTGCCCGACAGGGGGTAAACACTGAAGCTTTCTTT. The V and J genes are TRBV30 and TRBJ1-1; 9 nucleotides match TRBD1. V gave up 8 bases and J gave up 2 bases; unmatched junction bases: 3. The germline gives CDR1 GTSNPN, CDR2 SVGIG (reference sequence). The CDR3 is 12 residues long.

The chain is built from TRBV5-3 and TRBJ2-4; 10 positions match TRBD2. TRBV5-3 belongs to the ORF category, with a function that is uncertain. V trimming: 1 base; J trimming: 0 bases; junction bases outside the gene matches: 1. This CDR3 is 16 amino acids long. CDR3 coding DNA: TGTGCCAGAAGCTTGCGACTAGCGGGAGCCAAAAACATTCAGTACTTC. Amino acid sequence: CARSLRLAGAKNIQYF.

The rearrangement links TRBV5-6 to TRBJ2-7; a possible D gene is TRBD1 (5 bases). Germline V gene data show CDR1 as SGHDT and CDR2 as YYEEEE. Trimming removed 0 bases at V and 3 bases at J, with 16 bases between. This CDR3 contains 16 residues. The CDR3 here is CASSLAGAGPYYEQYF. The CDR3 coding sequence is TGTGCCAGCAGCTTGGCCGGCGCAGGGCCTTACTACGAGCAGTACTTC. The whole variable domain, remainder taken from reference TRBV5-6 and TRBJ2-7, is DAGVTQSPTHLIKTRGQQVTLRCSPKSGHDTVSWYQQALGQGPQFIFQYYEEEERQRGNFPDRFSGHQFPNYSSELNVNALLLGDSALYLCASSLAGAGPYYEQYFGPGTRLTVT.

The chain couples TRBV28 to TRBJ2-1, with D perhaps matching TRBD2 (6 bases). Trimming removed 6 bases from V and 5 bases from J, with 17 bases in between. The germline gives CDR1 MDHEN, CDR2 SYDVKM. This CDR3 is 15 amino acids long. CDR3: CASSLRDLPNNEQFF. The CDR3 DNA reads TGTGCCAGCAGCCTCCGGGACTTACCGAACAATGAGCAGTTCTTC. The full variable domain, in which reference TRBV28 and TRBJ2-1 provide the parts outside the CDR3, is DVKVTQSSRYLVKRTGEKVFLECVQDMDHENMFWYRQDPGLGLRLIYFSYDVKMKEKGDIPEGYSVSREKKERFSLILESASTNQTSMYLCASSLRDLPNNEQFFGPGTRLTVL.

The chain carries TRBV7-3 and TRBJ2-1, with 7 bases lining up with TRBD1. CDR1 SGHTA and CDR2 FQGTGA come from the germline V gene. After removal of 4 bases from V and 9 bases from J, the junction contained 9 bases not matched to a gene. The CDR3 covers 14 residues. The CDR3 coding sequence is TGTGCCAGCAGCTCGACAGGGACAGTGGGTGAGCAGTTCTTC. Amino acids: CASSSTGTVGEQFF.

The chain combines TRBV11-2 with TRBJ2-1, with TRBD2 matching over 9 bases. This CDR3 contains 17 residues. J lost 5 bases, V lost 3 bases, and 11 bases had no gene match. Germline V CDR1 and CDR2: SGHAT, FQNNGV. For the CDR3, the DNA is TGTGCCAGCAGCTTTAGGGGGCTAGCGGGATTCAACAATGAGCAGTTCTTC. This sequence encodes CASSFRGLAGFNNEQFF.

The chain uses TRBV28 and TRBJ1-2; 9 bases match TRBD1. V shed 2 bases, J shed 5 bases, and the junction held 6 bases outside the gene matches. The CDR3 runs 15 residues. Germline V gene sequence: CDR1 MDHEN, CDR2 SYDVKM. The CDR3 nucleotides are TGTGCCAGCAGTTTAAGGACAGGGGAGTTATATGGCTACACCTTC. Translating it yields CASSLRTGELYGYTF.

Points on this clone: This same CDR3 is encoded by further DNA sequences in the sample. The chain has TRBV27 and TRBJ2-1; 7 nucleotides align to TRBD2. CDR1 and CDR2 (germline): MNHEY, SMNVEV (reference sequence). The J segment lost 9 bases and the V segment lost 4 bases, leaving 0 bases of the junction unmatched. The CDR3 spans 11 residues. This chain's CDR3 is CASSSSGEQFF. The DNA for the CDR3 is TGTGCCAGCAGTTCTAGCGGTGAGCAGTTCTTC.

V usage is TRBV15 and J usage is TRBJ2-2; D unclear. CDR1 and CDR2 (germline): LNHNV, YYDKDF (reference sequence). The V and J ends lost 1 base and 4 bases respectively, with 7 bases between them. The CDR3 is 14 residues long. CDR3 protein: CATSRVGSTGELFF. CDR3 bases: TGTGCCACCAGCAGAGTTGGTAGCACCGGGGAGCTGTTTTTT.

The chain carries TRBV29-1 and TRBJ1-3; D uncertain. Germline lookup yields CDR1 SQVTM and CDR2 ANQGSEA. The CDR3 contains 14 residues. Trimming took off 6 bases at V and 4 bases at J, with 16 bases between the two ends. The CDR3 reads CSVSPGPEGNTIYF. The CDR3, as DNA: TGCAGCGTATCCCCCGGGCCAGAAGGAAACACCATATATTTT.

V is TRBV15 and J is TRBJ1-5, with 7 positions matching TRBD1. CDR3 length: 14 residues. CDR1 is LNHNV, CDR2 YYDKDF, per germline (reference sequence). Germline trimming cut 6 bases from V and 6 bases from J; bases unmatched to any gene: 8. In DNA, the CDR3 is TGTGCCACCAGTCGACAGGGTATCAGTCAGCCCCAGCATTTT. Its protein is CATSRQGISQPQHF.

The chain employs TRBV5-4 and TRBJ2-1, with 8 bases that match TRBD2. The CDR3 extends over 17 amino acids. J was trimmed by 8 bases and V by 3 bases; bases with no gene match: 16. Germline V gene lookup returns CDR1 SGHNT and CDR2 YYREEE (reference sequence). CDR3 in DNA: TGTGCCAGCAGCTCCACACCCACACTAGCGGAAGCCGATGAGCAGTTCTTC. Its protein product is CASSSTPTLAEADEQFF.

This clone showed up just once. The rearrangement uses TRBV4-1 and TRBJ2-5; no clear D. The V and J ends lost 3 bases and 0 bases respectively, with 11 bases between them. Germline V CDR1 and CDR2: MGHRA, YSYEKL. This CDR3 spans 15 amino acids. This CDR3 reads CASSHSWQDQETQYF. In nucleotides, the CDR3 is TGCGCCAGCAGCCATTCGTGGCAGGACCAAGAGACCCAGTACTTC.

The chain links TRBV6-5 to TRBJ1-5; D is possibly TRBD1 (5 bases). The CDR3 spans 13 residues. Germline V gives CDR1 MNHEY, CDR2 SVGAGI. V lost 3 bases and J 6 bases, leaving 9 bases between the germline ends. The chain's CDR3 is CASSYGARQPQHF. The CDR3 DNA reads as TGTGCCAGCAGTTATGGGGCCCGTCAGCCCCAGCATTTT.

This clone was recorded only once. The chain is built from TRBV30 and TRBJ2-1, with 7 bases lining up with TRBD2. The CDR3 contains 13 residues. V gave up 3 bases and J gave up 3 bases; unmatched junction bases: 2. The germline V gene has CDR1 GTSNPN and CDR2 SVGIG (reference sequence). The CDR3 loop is CAWSLADYNEQFF. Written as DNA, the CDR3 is TGTGCCTGGAGCCTAGCGGACTACAATGAGCAGTTCTTC.

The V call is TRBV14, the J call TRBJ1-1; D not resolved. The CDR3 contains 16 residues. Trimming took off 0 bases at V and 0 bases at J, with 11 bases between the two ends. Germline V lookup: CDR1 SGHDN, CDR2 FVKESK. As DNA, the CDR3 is TGTGCCAGCAGCCAAGATATTGGGCGCATGAACACTGAAGCTTTCTTT. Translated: CASSQDIGRMNTEAFF.

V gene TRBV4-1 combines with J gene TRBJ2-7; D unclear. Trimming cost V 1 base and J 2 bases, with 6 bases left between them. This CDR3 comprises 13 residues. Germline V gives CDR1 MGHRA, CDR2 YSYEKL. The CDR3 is CASSQVDTYEQYF. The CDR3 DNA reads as TGCGCCAGCAGCCAAGTTGACACCTACGAGCAGTACTTC.

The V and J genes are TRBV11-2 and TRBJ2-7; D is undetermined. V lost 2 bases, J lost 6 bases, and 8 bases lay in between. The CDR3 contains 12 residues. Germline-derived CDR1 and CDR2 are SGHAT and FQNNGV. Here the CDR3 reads CASSLNSPEQYF. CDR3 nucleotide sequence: TGTGCCAGCAGCTTAAACAGCCCCGAGCAGTACTTC.

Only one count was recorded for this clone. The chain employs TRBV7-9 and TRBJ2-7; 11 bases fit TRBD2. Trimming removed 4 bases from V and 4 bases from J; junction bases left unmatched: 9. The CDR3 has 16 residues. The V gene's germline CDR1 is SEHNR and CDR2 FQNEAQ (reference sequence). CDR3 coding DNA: TGTGCCAGCAGCTCAGGGACTAGCGGTTCCCAGTACGAGCAGTACTTC. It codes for CASSSGTSGSQYEQYF. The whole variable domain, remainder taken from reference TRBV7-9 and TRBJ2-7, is DTGVSQNPRHKITKRGQNVTFRCDPISEHNRLYWYRQTLGQGPEFLTYFQNEAQLEKSRLLSDRFSAERPKGSFSTLEIQRTEQGDSAMYLCASSSGTSGSQYEQYFGPGTRLTVT.

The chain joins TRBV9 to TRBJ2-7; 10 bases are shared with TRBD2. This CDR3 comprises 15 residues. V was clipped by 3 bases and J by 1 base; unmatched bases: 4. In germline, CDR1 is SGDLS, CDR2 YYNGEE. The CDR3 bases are TGTGCCAGCAGCGCTAGCGGGAGTAGGTCCTACGAGCAGTACTTC. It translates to CASSASGSRSYEQYF.

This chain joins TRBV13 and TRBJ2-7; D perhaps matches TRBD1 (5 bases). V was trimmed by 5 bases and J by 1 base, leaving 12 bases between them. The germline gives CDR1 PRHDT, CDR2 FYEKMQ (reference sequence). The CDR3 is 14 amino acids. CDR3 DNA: TGTGCCAGCAGCCAGGCAGGGATATCCTACGAGCAGTACTTC. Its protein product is CASSQAGISYEQYF.

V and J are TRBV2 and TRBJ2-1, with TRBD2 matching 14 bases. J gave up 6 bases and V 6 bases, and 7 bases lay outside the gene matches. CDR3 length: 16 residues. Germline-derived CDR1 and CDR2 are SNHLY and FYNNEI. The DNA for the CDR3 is TGTGCCAGCAGCGTAGGGACTAGCGGGAGCTCCAATGAGCAGTTCTTC. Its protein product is CASSVGTSGSSNEQFF.